This is a list of T cell receptor beta chains from one sample in a study of T cells in tuberculosis. Generated by immunoSEQ multiplex PCR, the TCRdb table keeps only in-frame clones and is missing some. The sample yields roughly 92,000 clones, roughly 91% seen once. Source material: CD1b-GMM tetramer-negative cells sorted from PBMCs. The receptor source for this set is an adult woman with latent tuberculosis. The CDR3 runs from the conserved cysteine through the conserved F or W. A D gene is named only where the DNA matches it firmly. Rows give clone size only sometimes, using once, few, many, or a class for an expanded clone.

CASSLGQGYGNTIYF | TGTGCCAGCAGCCTTGGACAGGGTTATGGAAACACCATATATTTT | TRBJ1-3 | . | TRBD1 | TRBV9
CAWSLESF | TGTGCCTGGAGTCTCGAGTCCTTC | TRBJ2-7 | . | . | TRBV30
CASSSSGGALNEQFF | TGTGCCAGTAGTTCTAGCGGGGGGGCGCTCAATGAGCAGTTCTTC | TRBJ2-1 | . | TRBD2 | TRBV19
CASSLKPREKLFF | TGTGCCAGCAGCTTGAAGCCCCGGGAAAAACTGTTTTTT | TRBJ1-4 | . | . | TRBV5-5
CASNPGQGLPMAYEQYF | TGTGCCAGCAACCCGGGACAGGGGCTCCCCATGGCCTACGAGCAGTACTTC | TRBJ2-7 | . | TRBD1 | TRBV5-4
CASSPRFFGGRPDTQYF | TGTGCCAGCAGCCCAAGATTCTTCGGGGGACGTCCAGATACGCAGTATTTT | TRBJ2-3 | . | . | TRBV9
CASSQGTQPQHF | TGTGCCAGCAGCCAGGGGACTCAGCCCCAGCATTTT | TRBJ1-5 | . | . | TRBV27
CASRGADYGYTF | TGTGCCAGCAGGGGGGCAGACTATGGCTACACCTTC | TRBJ1-2 | . | . | TRBV6-1
CASSKRDRRTVNTEAFF | TGTGCCAGTAGTAAACGGGACAGGAGGACGGTGAACACTGAAGCTTTCTTT | TRBJ1-1 | . | TRBD1 | TRBV19
CASSFGQGPLYGYTF | TGTGCCAGCAGCTTCGGACAGGGGCCTCTCTATGGCTACACCTTC | TRBJ1-2 | . | TRBD1 | TRBV7-2
CASSRDRGAGTEAFF | TGTGCCAGCAGCCGGGACAGGGGAGCGGGCACTGAAGCTTTCTTT | TRBJ1-1 | . | TRBD1 | TRBV2
CASSPRTGSSYNEQFF | TGTGCCAGCAGCCCTCGGACAGGGTCGTCCTACAATGAGCAGTTCTTC | TRBJ2-1 | . | TRBD1 | TRBV5-6
CASSSVGGATEAFF | TGTGCCAGCAGCTCGGTCGGGGGGGCGACTGAAGCTTTCTTT | TRBJ1-1 | . | . | TRBV5-6
CASSHSLAGYGYTF | TGTGCCAGCAGCCATAGCCTGGCCGGCTATGGCTACACCTTC | TRBJ1-2 | . | . | TRBV7-9
CASSEEGYRLTF | TGTGCCAGCAGTGAAGAGGGGTATCGGCTGACTTTC | TRBJ2-6 | once | . | TRBV6-1
CASSSLGGAGTDTQYF | TGCGCCAGCAGCTCACTGGGGGGGGCTGGCACAGATACGCAGTATTTT | TRBJ2-3 | . | . | TRBV5-1
CASSHIRSSGNTIYF | TGTGCCAGCAGCCACATCAGAAGCTCTGGAAACACCATATATTTT | TRBJ1-3 | . | . | TRBV7-9
CASSLAPFGGYEQFF | TGTGCCAGCAGCTTAGCCCCTTTTGGAGGGTATGAGCAGTTCTTC | TRBJ2-1 | . | . | TRBV11-3
CASSRTDTNYGYTF | TGTGCCAGCAGCCGGACAGATACTAACTATGGCTACACCTTC | TRBJ1-2 | . | . | TRBV7-6
CASSADRGFTYEQYF | TGCGCCAGCAGTGCGGACAGGGGGTTTACCTACGAGCAGTACTTC | TRBJ2-7 | once | TRBD1 | TRBV10-1
CASSLILGGYEQYF | TGCGCCAGCAGCTTAATACTTGGTGGCTACGAGCAGTACTTC | TRBJ2-7 | . | . | TRBV5-1
CASSLDPSRTETQYF | TGTGCCAGCAGCTTAGACCCTAGCCGCACTGAGACCCAGTACTTC | TRBJ2-5 | . | . | TRBV13
CAWSVGGGGYTF | TGTGCCTGGAGTGTCGGGGGAGGTGGCTACACCTTC | TRBJ1-2 | . | . | TRBV30
CSVGQGLNYGYTF | TGCAGCGTCGGACAGGGCCTAAACTATGGCTACACCTTC | TRBJ1-2 | once | TRBD1 | TRBV29-1